Listed here are 14 T cell receptor beta chains from one sample, sequenced in a study of Ad26.COV2.S vaccination and SARS-CoV-2 variants. The protocol was immunoSEQ multiplex PCR, while the TCRdb copy is restricted to in-frame clones and leaves out a portion. The sample has approximately 280,000 clones, more than 70% seen once. As to treatment: around 19 received Ad26.COV2.S at low or high dose, single or two shots; about five received placebo; per-sample allocation not given. The study sampled participants on day 63 after the first vaccine or placebo injection. Material: peripheral blood, obtained in a trial of Ad26.COV2.S vaccine versus placebo. The source of these receptors is a person between 18 and 60 years old who received the Ad26.COV2.S COVID-19 vaccine or a placebo.

The V and J genes are TRBV6-5 and TRBJ2-7, with TRBD1 matching over 10 bases. The CDR3 loop spans 15 amino acids. The germline V gene encodes CDR1 MNHEY and CDR2 SVGAGI. The V gene end was trimmed by 7 bases and the J gene end by 1 base; junction bases not matched to a gene: 7. CDR3 protein: CASTTRDRGSYEQYF. The CDR3 nucleotides are TGTGCCAGCACTACTCGGGACAGGGGTTCCTACGAGCAGTACTTC.

The rearrangement joins TRBV6-6 to TRBJ1-2; a possible D gene is TRBD1 (5 bases). The CDR3 has 17 amino acids. The germline V and J ends were trimmed by 5 bases and 4 bases, with 23 bases remaining between them. Germline CDR1 is MNHNY and CDR2 is SVGAGI (reference sequence). CDR3 in DNA: TGTGCCAGCAGTCTCCCGGGACCCGGGACGGGTTCCTATGGCTACACCTTC. This encodes CASSLPGPGTGSYGYTF.

The rearrangement joins TRBV2 to TRBJ2-5, with D possibly being TRBD2 (7 bases). The ends were cut back, 8 bases at V and 5 bases at J, with 18 bases in the middle. The CDR3 consists of 14 residues. The germline gives CDR1 SNHLY, CDR2 FYNNEI. CDR3 nucleotides: TGTGCCAGCTACGAGGGGGGGGCTGGGGAGACCCAGTACTTC. Translating gives CASYEGGAGETQYF.

The rearrangement uses TRBV2 and TRBJ1-5, with TRBD1 identical over 10 bases. Germline V CDR1 and CDR2: SNHLY, FYNNEI. Unmatched junction bases numbered 5, after V lost 5 bases and J lost 1 base. This CDR3 contains 16 residues. This CDR3 is CASSPRQGASNQPQHF. As DNA, the CDR3 is TGTGCCAGCAGTCCCCGACAGGGGGCAAGCAATCAGCCCCAGCATTTT. Full variable domain (rest looked up from reference TRBV2 and TRBJ1-5): EPEVTQTPSHQVTQMGQEVILRCVPISNHLYFYWYRQILGQKVEFLVSFYNNEISEKSEIFDDQFSVERPDGSNFTLKIRSTKLEDSAMYFCASSPRQGASNQPQHFGDGTRLSIL.

The rearrangement uses TRBV11-2 and TRBJ1-2; D unclear. From germline, CDR1 is SGHAT and CDR2 FQNNGV. CDR3 length equals 13 residues. Between the trimmed V and J ends, which lost 1 base and 3 bases, there was a span of 6 bases. The CDR3 loop is CASSLARYYGYTF. DNA of the CDR3: TGTGCCAGCAGCTTAGCCAGATACTATGGCTACACCTTC.

The rearrangement uses TRBV28 and TRBJ1-2, with D hard to call. V lost 10 bases to trimming and J lost 8 bases, with 5 bases between them. Germline V gene sequence: CDR1 MDHEN, CDR2 SYDVKM. The CDR3 sequence is 8 residues long. The CDR3 region is CATGGYTF. Here the CDR3 DNA reads TGTGCCACGGGGGGCTACACCTTC.

The CDR3 spells CASSSFTGTGGRGNTEAFF. CDR3 bases: TGTGCCAGCTCATCATTTACCGGGACAGGGGGCAGGGGGAACACTGAAGCTTTCTTT. This rearrangement joins TRBV18 to TRBJ1-1; 12 nucleotides agree with TRBD1. The germline V gene has CDR1 KGHSH and CDR2 LQKENI. The CDR3 runs to 19 residues. Trimming at V came to 5 bases and at J to 1 base, leaving 14 bases not matched to a gene.

The chain links TRBV7-9 to TRBJ1-1; no clear D. V was cut by 3 bases and J by 3 bases, with 11 bases left in between. The CDR3 is made up of 14 amino acids. Germline V gene data show CDR1 as SEHNR and CDR2 as FQNEAQ (reference sequence). Here the CDR3 DNA reads TGTGCCAGCAGCTTCGGAGGGATGGACACTGAAGCTTTCTTT. This encodes CASSFGGMDTEAFF. The full variable domain, in which reference TRBV7-9 and TRBJ1-1 provide the parts outside the CDR3, is DTGVSQNPRHKITKRGQNVTFRCDPISEHNRLYWYRQTLGQGPEFLTYFQNEAQLEKSRLLSDRFSAERPKGSFSTLEIQRTEQGDSAMYLCASSFGGMDTEAFFGQGTRLTVV.

The chain has TRBV4-2 and TRBJ2-3, with D tentatively TRBD2 (5 bases). The CDR3 totals 14 residues. Per germline, CDR1 LGHNA and CDR2 YNFKEQ. V was trimmed by 1 base and J by 6 bases, leaving 11 bases between them. In DNA, the CDR3 is TGTGCCAGCAGCCAAGTTGAGCGGACCGATACGCAGTATTTT. Protein sequence: CASSQVERTDTQYF.

V is TRBV29-1 and J is TRBJ2-5; D could derive from TRBD1 or TRBD2 (5 bases each). Trimming took off 6 bases at V and 5 bases at J, with 13 bases between the two ends. This CDR3 has 12 amino acids. Germline V gene lookup returns CDR1 SQVTM and CDR2 ANQGSEA. Written as DNA, the CDR3 is TGCAGCGTGGGGGATAGGGTCGAGACCCAGTACTTC. It yields the protein CSVGDRVETQYF.

This chain joins TRBV7-2 and TRBJ1-1; D remains ambiguous. Germline assignment: CDR1 SGHTA and CDR2 FQGNSA. The V gene lost 2 bases and the J gene lost 4 bases, with 5 bases spanning the gap. This CDR3 contains 12 residues. The CDR3 protein is CASSLTGTEAFF. The CDR3 DNA is TGTGCCAGCAGCTTAACGGGCACTGAAGCTTTCTTT.

The chain combines TRBV29-1 with TRBJ1-2, with 8 nucleotides matching TRBD1. The junction had 9 bases not matched to a gene; V was cut back by 7 bases and J by 2 bases. Germline values: CDR1 SQVTM, CDR2 ANQGSEA. The CDR3 runs to 14 residues. The CDR3 nucleotides are TGCAGCGCACCTCAGGACAGGGCGAACTATGGCTACACCTTC. Its translation is CSAPQDRANYGYTF.

This rearrangement joins TRBV6-2 or TRBV6-3 to TRBJ1-5; no firm D call. The CDR3 spans 14 residues. The germline V and J ends were trimmed by 3 bases and 5 bases, with 11 bases remaining between them. Germline V CDR1 and CDR2: MNHEY, SVGEGT. The CDR3 here is CASSYMSNYQPQHF. The CDR3 nucleotides are TGTGCCAGCAGTTATATGAGTAATTATCAGCCCCAGCATTTT.

V usage is TRBV7-2 and J usage is TRBJ1-1, with D maybe TRBD1 (5 bases). Germline CDR1 SGHTA, CDR2 FQGNSA. V lost 1 base, J lost 1 base, and 7 bases lay in between. The CDR3 spans 14 residues. CDR3: CASSLGGRNTEAFF. CDR3 nucleotide sequence: TGTGCCAGCAGCTTAGGGGGACGGAACACTGAAGCTTTCTTT.